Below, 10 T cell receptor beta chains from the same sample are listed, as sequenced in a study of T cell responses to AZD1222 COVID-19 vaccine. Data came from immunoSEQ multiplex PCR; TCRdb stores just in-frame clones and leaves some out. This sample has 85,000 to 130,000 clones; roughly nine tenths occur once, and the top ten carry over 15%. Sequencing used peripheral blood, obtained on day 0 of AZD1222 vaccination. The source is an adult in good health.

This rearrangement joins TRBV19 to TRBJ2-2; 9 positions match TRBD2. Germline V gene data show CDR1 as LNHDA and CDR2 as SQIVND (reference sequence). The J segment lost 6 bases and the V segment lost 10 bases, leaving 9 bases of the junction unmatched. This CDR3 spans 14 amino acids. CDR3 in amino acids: CAMGSGSGAGELFF. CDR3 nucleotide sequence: TGTGCCATGGGTAGCGGGAGTGGCGCCGGGGAGCTGTTTTTT.

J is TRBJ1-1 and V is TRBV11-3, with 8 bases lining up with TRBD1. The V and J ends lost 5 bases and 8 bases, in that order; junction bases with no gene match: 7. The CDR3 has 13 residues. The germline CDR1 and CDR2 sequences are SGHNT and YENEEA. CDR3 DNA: TGTGCCAGCAGCCGGGGACAGGCCAAAGAAGCTTTCTTT. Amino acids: CASSRGQAKEAFF.

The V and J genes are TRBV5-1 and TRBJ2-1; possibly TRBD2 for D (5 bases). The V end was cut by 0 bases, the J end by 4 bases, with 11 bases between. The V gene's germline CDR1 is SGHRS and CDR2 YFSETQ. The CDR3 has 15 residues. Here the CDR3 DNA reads TGCGCCAGCAGCTTGGGGTGGCCGGGGTACAATGAGCAGTTCTTC. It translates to CASSLGWPGYNEQFF.

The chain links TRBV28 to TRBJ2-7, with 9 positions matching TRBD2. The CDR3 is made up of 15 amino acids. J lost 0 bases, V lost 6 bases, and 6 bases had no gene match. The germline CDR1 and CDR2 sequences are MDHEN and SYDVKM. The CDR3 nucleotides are TGTGCCAGCAGCCGGACTAGCGCAAGCTCCTACGAGCAGTACTTC. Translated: CASSRTSASSYEQYF.

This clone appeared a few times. As DNA, the CDR3 is TGTGCCAGCATCCGACAGGTCGAAGCTTTCTTT. Protein: CASIRQVEAFF. The V and J genes are TRBV6-6 and TRBJ1-1; D possibly corresponds to TRBD1 (6 bases). V lost 7 bases and J lost 8, with 11 bases in between. This CDR3 contains 11 residues. Germline-derived CDR1 and CDR2 are MNHNY and SVGAGI (reference sequence).

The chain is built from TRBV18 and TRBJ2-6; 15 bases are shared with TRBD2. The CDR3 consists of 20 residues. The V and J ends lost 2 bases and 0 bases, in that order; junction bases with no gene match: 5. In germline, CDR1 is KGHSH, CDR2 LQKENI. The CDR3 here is CASSPSGLAGGYSGANVLTF. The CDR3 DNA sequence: TGTGCCAGCTCACCATCCGGACTAGCGGGAGGGTACTCTGGGGCCAACGTCCTGACTTTC.

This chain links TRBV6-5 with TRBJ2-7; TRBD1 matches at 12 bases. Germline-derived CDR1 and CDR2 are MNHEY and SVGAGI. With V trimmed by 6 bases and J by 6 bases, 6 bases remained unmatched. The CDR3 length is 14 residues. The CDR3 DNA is TGTGCCAGCAGCTCCGGGACAGGGGGCGGCGAGCAGTACTTC. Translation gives CASSSGTGGGEQYF.

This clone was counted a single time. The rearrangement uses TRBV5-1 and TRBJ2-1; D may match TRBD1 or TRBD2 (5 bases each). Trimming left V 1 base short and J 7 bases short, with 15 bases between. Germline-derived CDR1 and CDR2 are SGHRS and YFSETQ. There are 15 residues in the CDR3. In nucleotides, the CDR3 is TGCGCCAGCAGCTTGTGGGGGTCTCAATCTAATGAGCAGTTCTTC. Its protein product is CASSLWGSQSNEQFF.

The CDR3 sequence is CASSPRRDRKGETQYF. The DNA for the CDR3 is TGCGCCAGCAGCCCCCGCCGGGACAGGAAAGGAGAGACCCAGTACTTC. The V gene is TRBV5-1, the J gene TRBJ2-5; 8 bases fit TRBD1. Unmatched junction bases numbered 12, after V lost 4 bases and J lost 4 bases. CDR3 length: 16 amino acids. Germline values: CDR1 SGHRS, CDR2 YFSETQ.

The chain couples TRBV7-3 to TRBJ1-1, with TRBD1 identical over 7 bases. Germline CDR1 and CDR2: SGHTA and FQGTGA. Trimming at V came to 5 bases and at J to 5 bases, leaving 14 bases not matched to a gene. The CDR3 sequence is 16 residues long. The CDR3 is CASSPRLIQGDTEAFF. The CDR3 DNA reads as TGTGCCAGCAGCCCTCGACTTATCCAGGGGGATACTGAAGCTTTCTTT.